This T cell receptor (beta chain) was documented in a study of cytomegalovirus exposure and HLA in healthy donors. Remarks on this clone: Its antigen is as yet unknown.

Study-level points and caveats: Analyzed later, most CMV-associated TCR beta chains appeared HLA-restricted. As a later analysis revealed, the rate of TCR association differed by HLA locus, with DRB1 most and HLA-C fewest.

With 60 Vbeta and 13 Jbeta primers, the PCR was carried out. Only in-frame clones appear in the TCRdb table, and some are missing; sequencing was by immunoSEQ multiplex PCR. Of 30,000 to 35,000 clones in the sample, less than 85% were seen once. The CDR3 length is 14 residues. The germline V gene encodes CDR1 MDHEN and CDR2 SYDVKM. V shed 6 bases and J 4 bases; nucleotides not matched to a gene: 8. Sequenced input: PBMCs. The genes are TRBV28 and TRBJ2-7; 8 nucleotides match TRBD1. The receptor was isolated from a male donor in good health and CMV-seronegative. CDR3 protein: CASSQTGVVYEQYF. Here the CDR3 DNA reads TGTGCCAGCAGCCAGACAGGGGTCGTTTACGAGCAGTACTTC.